This TCR beta chain was sequenced in a study of Graves' ophthalmopathy and Graves' hyperthyroidism. Serum thyroxine and TRAb, along with clinical symptoms, thyroid ultrasound and orbital computed tomography, were what diagnosis relied on. The CDR3 consists of 15 residues. The V gene lost 3 bases and the J gene lost 6 bases, with 14 bases spanning the gap. Looked up from germline, CDR1 is KGHDR and CDR2 is SFDVKD. Amplification targeted the TCR beta CDR3 regions, with RNA transcripts as the source material. HTBI primers primed a first-round RT-PCR, and a second-round multiplex PCR followed. TCRdb re-called the multiplex PCR reads with MiXCR, one entry per CDR3 protein. The repertoire holds around 1.1 million distinct CDR3 sequences, with approximately 35% as singletons. Many counts were recorded for this clonotype.

This clonotype was sampled from an adult man with Graves' hyperthyroidism. The sample comprised peripheral blood or thyroid tissue (not recorded which). V gene TRBV24-1 combines with J gene TRBJ1-5; perhaps TRBD1 as D (6 bases). The CDR3 spells CATSDRTDPSQPQHF. The CDR3 DNA reads as TGTGCCACCAGTGATCGGACAGATCCCTCTCAGCCCCAGCATTTT.